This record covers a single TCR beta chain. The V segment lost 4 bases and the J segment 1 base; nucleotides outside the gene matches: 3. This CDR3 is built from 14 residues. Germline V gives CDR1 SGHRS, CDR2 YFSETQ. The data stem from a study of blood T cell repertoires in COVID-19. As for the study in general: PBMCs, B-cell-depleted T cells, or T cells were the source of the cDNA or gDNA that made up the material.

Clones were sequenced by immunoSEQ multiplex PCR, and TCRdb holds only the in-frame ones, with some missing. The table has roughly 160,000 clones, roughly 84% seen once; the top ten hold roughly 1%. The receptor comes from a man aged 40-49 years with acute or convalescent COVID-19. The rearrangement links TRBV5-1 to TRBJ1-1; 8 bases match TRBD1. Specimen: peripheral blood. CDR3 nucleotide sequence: TGCGCCAGCAGCCCCGGGACAGGGAACACTGAAGCTTTCTTT. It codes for CASSPGTGNTEAFF. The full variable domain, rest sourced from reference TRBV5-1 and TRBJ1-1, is KAGVTQTPRYLIKTRGQQVTLSCSPISGHRSVSWYQQTPGQGLQFLFEYFSETQRNKGNFPGRFSGRQFSNSRSEMNVSTLELGDSALYLCASSPGTGNTEAFFGQGTRLTVV.